Listed here is a single TCR beta chain. What it recognizes is unknown. The sample originates from a study of T cells in localized non-small cell lung cancer. Trimming pared 0 bases from V and 0 bases from J, leaving 10 bases between. The V gene's germline CDR1 is SGHRS and CDR2 YFSETQ. This CDR3 is 17 amino acids long. Generated by immunoSEQ multiplex PCR, the TCRdb table keeps only in-frame clones and is missing some. The table records 100,000 or so clones, approximately 91% of them present only once. Findings of the study overall: The appearance of a median roughly 56 of the top 100 tumor clones was seen in adjacent lung. Since sequencing was restricted to only one region of the tumor, intratumor heterogeneity remains a possibility.

The chain has TRBV5-1 and TRBJ2-6; D unclear. The sequence was obtained from a woman aged 35-70 years with stage II squamous cell lung carcinoma. The sequenced sample was PBMCs, obtained before any cancer treatment. The CDR3 DNA reads as TGCGCCAGCAGCTTGGGACACTCGAGCTCTGGGGCCAACGTCCTGACTTTC. Translating gives CASSLGHSSSGANVLTF. The complete variable domain, with remaining parts taken from reference TRBV5-1 and TRBJ2-6, reads KAGVTQTPRYLIKTRGQQVTLSCSPISGHRSVSWYQQTPGQGLQFLFEYFSETQRNKGNFPGRFSGRQFSNSRSEMNVSTLELGDSALYLCASSLGHSSSGANVLTFGAGSRLTVL.